This T cell receptor (beta chain) was recorded in a study of TIL therapy for anti-PD-1-resistant metastatic lung cancer (dated by TCRdb to about 2021). About the full investigation: Before any PD-1/PD-L1 blockade was given, tumors were harvested, nivolumab was then administered, and patients who progressed went on to receive lymphodepletion, an infusion of expanded TIL, and IL-2. The cohort was composed predominantly of lung adenocarcinoma, with several EGFR-mutant and two ALK-rearranged tumors included, and half of patients were identified as current or former smokers. Across the cohort, whole-exome sequencing showed a median non-synonymous tumor mutation burden of 1.5 mutations per megabase. Clonotypes were tracked across tumor, expanded TIL product and serial blood samples by T cell receptor beta sequencing of tumor and peripheral blood. A median age of around 58 years (range about 35-85) and a median tumor PD-L1 proportion score of roughly 6% were recorded among enrolled patients. Broad study findings and their caveats: The study protocol defined all tumor marker inferences as exploratory. The cohort was highly selected, with more treatment-naive, never-smoker and oncogene-addicted patients than typical, limiting generalizability. Infused TIL clonotypes partially replaced the baseline peripheral repertoire then decayed over months, with no apparent association between persistence and response.

The time point tag for this specimen amounts to: pre-treatment sample, taken before nivolumab and TIL therapy. Between October 2017 and January 2020, a dual-center phase I trial enrolled adults who had stage 4 NSCLC. The samples were obtained from a phase I trial that was single-arm and open-label and tested tumor-infiltrating lymphocyte therapy combined with nivolumab in advanced non-small cell lung cancer. Blood mononuclear cells from EDTA tubes were separated on a Ficoll gradient and snap-frozen as pellets, and DNA was extracted from the cells using a Qiagen mini-prep kit. CDR1 LNHDA and CDR2 SQIVND were looked up in the germline V gene (reference sequence). The germline ends are 15 bases apart after V is trimmed by 3 bases and J by 4 bases. Its CDR3 holds 16 amino acids, cysteine through phenylalanine. Of the read, only the CDR3 DNA is kept; its 48 bases are in frame from base 1. The immunoSEQ v3 hsTCRB kit was used to amplify TCR beta CDR3 regions from genomic DNA through bias-controlled multiplex PCR. An Illumina NextSeq 500 was used to sequence the TCR libraries, reaching approximately 2.1 million read pairs at survey level or 5-6 million at deep level. Under the source paper's analysis protocol: V, D and J genes were assigned, non-productive sequences were removed, and clonality was reported by immunoSEQ Analyzer software. Repertoires of infused TIL and blood were compared using productive Simpson clonality and the Morisita overlap index of productive TRB rearrangements. The absolute count of a clonotype in blood was estimated by multiplying the lymphocyte count by the CD3+ fraction and by the productive frequency of the clone. TCRdb took this table from immuneACCESS and kept in-frame rearrangements with V and J called. Such tables lack part of the clones; where checked against another copy, unresolved V genes explain under half of the gap, and the rest is unexplained. The V and J calls and the clone size are those of that table, but D and trimming were determined from the DNA. This sample comprises more than 55,000 clones, about two thirds of them detected only once. Together, the top ten hold approximately 7% of the sample.

This clone has only a few counts. This clone's antigen is unknown. No qualities accompany the bases; no much larger clone lies one base away. The sequence was obtained from a person between 25 and 80 years old with non-small cell lung cancer. The source was blood, collected at baseline. The chain links TRBV19 with TRBJ1-4; no D gene is confidently identified. The CDR3 protein is CASSIERRKLNEKLFF. The sequenced DNA: TGTGCCAGTAGTATCGAGCGTCGGAAACTTAATGAAAAACTGTTTTTT.